This T cell receptor (beta chain) was observed in a study of radiotherapy plus CTLA-4 blockade in lung cancer. Study overall: Objective responses occurred in about a sixth of patients; around 30% had disease control.

Remarks on this clone: Its matching antigen is unknown.

Germline values: CDR1 SGHTA, CDR2 FQGNSA. Trimming pared 1 base from V and 8 bases from J, leaving 8 bases between. There are 13 residues in the CDR3. Assay: immunoSEQ multiplex PCR; the TCRdb copy retains only in-frame clones and omits some. The repertoire holds roughly 68,000 clones, with more than 75% as singletons. Study-wide results and limits: After radiotherapy and ipilimumab, tumor-derived clones expanded in peripheral blood.

Ipilimumab-mediated CTLA-4 blockade plus focal radiation was given to patients having chemo-refractory metastatic non-small-cell lung cancer. The source of this sequence is a human donor with non-small cell lung cancer who had a complete response to radiotherapy plus ipilimumab. The sample was peripheral blood, taken from a patient treated with radiotherapy plus ipilimumab. This chain uses TRBV7-2 with TRBJ1-4; weak D call: TRBD1 (5 bases). The CDR3 region is CASSLVGGEKLFF. The CDR3 DNA sequence: TGTGCCAGCAGCTTAGTCGGGGGGGAAAAACTGTTTTTT.